This T cell receptor beta chain derives from a study of T-cell memory formation after mild COVID-19 (dated by TCRdb to the early 2020s). Background on the whole study: TCR sequence clusters from the two donors were largely donor specific. In a couple of donors, T-cell clones that expanded and contracted after mild COVID-19 were followed by sequencing TCRalpha and TCRbeta repertoires longitudinally. Two young, previously healthy adult volunteers made up the cohort, one male and one female.

PBMCs were isolated by Ficoll-Paque density gradient centrifugation. What the research found in general, with its limitations: Contracting CD4+ clones appeared mostly in the CM and EM memory subsets, whereas CD8+ clones were enriched in EMRA. Only a couple of mild cases were covered by the study, and larger cohorts that include severe cases with pre-infection samples were considered necessary. Whether the second-wave clones peaking on day 37 were SARS-CoV-2 specific was not confirmed. Clones contracting from day 15 to 85 had balanced CD4/CD8 phenotypes, while a second wave expanding from day 15 to 37 was biased towards CD4+. Some responding clones were found in pre-infection memory, which suggests that pre-existing cross-reactive memory T cells took part in the SARS-CoV-2 response.

Sequenced on an Illumina NovaSeq 6000. TCRalpha and TCRbeta cDNA libraries were constructed by 5'RACE with constant-segment primers, with sample barcodes and unique molecular identifiers being introduced. RNA was extracted from every sample with Trizol reagent. Library amplification was performed in two PCR steps, and a second sample barcode and Illumina TruSeq adapters were introduced in the second step. Libraries were sequenced on an Illumina NovaSeq with 2 x 150 bp paired-end reads. Per the source publication's procedure: With migec v1.2.7, reads were demultiplexed and then collapsed into UMI-guided consensus sequences. Using mixcr v2.1.11, the UMI consensuses were aligned to TRA and TRB V and J templates and assembled into clonotypes. Expanded or contracted clonotypes were those called significant by both edgeR and NoisET, with noise models trained on biological replicates. For edgeR calls, the thresholds were a false discovery rate-adjusted p below 0.01 and a log2 fold-change of 1. As an exploratory analysis of dynamics, max-normalized trajectories of the 1000 most abundant clonotypes were examined by PCA with hierarchical clustering. Separately sequenced CD4+ and CD8+ repertoires were used to assign a CD4 or CD8 phenotype to each responding clone. In-frame beta chains were kept once TCRdb had trimmed the public reads at Q25 with fastp and called clones with MiXCR. Here each entry gathers all rows of one CDR3 protein and keeps the most common genes and DNA. Here the V and J calls rest on TCRdb's processing, not on the authors' analysis. Within this sample are 560,000 or so distinct CDR3 sequences, with about 18% of them counted one time only. The top ten hold about 8.6% of the sample.

V trim: 5 bases; J trim: 1 base; unmatched bases: 2. Reading from cysteine to phenylalanine, the CDR3 counts 14 amino acids. Left in the record is the CDR3 DNA by itself, 42 bases read in frame from the first base. This clonotype was seen ten or more times. Its target antigen remains unknown. Within one base of it there is no much larger clone, and no base qualities were kept. This receptor was identified in an adult woman who had mild COVID-19 (a few samples of this study predate the infection). The sample titles of this study are shuffled in the database, so cell type and time point are left out; the donor was told from shared clones. The sequencing sample was made of PBMCs or a T cell subset sorted from them (not recorded which). The chain is assembled from TRBV12-3 or TRBV12-4 and TRBJ2-3; a stretch of 8 junction bases matches TRBD2. The bases are TGTGCCAGCAGTAGCGGGAGTGGCACAGATACGCAGTATTTT. This encodes CASSSGSGTDTQYF.